Below, 30 T cell receptor beta chains from the same sample are listed, as sequenced in a study of siplizumab effects on memory and regulatory T cells. Measured with immunoSEQ multiplex PCR; TCRdb has only the in-frame clones, and not every one. Altogether 110,000 or so clones are present, about 91% being singletons, with the ten largest covering about 0.7%. Sequencing was performed on Tregs sorted from blood. The source of these receptors is a human donor in good health.

Comment on this clone: The limits of the CDR3 on the DNA are not certain, so only TCRdb's listed CDR3 is given. The chain combines TRBV2 with TRBJ1-2; the tabulated D call, TRBD1, remains unverified against the DNA. Looked up from germline, CDR1 is SNHLY and CDR2 is FYNNEI. The CDR3 is 15 residues long, counting both termini. CDR3 residues: CASSTSTGGNYGYTF.

The chain has TRBV7-9 and TRBJ1-4; 8 bases line up with TRBD1. The CDR3 spans 15 residues. V was pared by 5 bases and J by 8 bases, with 10 bases of the junction left unmatched. The germline V gene has CDR1 SEHNR and CDR2 FQNEAQ (reference sequence). The CDR3 loop reads CASSLGQGRFEKLFF. For the CDR3, the DNA is TGTGCCAGCAGCCTAGGACAGGGAAGGTTCGAAAAACTGTTTTTT.

The CDR3 DNA reads as TGTGCCAGCAGCTTAGTCAGGGGGAACACTGAAGCTTTCTTT. Translating it yields CASSLVRGNTEAFF. This chain links TRBV7-2 with TRBJ1-1; D might be TRBD1 (6 bases). This CDR3 has 14 amino acids. The germline V and J ends were trimmed by 1 base and 1 base, with 7 bases remaining between them. Germline V gene data show CDR1 as SGHTA and CDR2 as FQGNSA.

The chain employs TRBV19 and TRBJ1-4, with D uncertain. CDR3 length: 12 amino acids. Germline-derived CDR1 and CDR2 are LNHDA and SQIVND (reference sequence). The V gene lost 3 bases and the J gene lost 6 bases, with 5 bases spanning the gap. The CDR3 coding sequence is TGTGCCAGTAGTATGACGGATGAAAAACTGTTTTTT. Protein product: CASSMTDEKLFF. The whole variable domain, filled in from reference TRBV19 and TRBJ1-4, reads DGGITQSPKYLFRKEGQNVTLSCEQNLNHDAMYWYRQDPGQGLRLIYYSQIVNDFQKGDIAEGYSVSREKKESFPLTVTSAQKNPTAFYLCASSMTDEKLFFGSGTQLSVL.

This chain connects TRBV5-1 to TRBJ2-5, with TRBD1 identical over 12 bases. The germline V gene encodes CDR1 SGHRS and CDR2 YFSETQ. This CDR3 comprises 16 residues. J was trimmed by 4 bases and V by 6 bases; bases with no gene match: 10. The CDR3 reads CASTAKGTGGTETQYF. The CDR3 DNA follows: TGCGCCAGCACCGCCAAAGGGACAGGGGGCACAGAGACCCAGTACTTC.

A few counts support this clone. The chain carries TRBV7-2 and TRBJ2-5; D is possibly TRBD1 or TRBD2 (5 bases each). Germline values: CDR1 SGHTA, CDR2 FQGNSA. Trimming took 2 bases from V and 5 from J, leaving 15 bases between them. The CDR3 is 15 residues long. CDR3 loop: CASSLSRWGTETQYF. The DNA for the CDR3 is TGTGCCAGCAGCTTATCAAGATGGGGGACGGAGACCCAGTACTTC. The full variable domain, in which reference TRBV7-2 and TRBJ2-5 provide the parts outside the CDR3, is GAGVSQSPSNKVTEKGKDVELRCDPISGHTALYWYRQSLGQGLEFLIYFQGNSAPDKSGLPSDRFSAERTGGSVSTLTIQRTQQEDSAVYLCASSLSRWGTETQYFGPGTRLLVL.

The chain has TRBV5-1 and TRBJ1-2; 7 positions agree with TRBD1. Germline assignment: CDR1 SGHRS and CDR2 YFSETQ. J was trimmed by 4 bases and V by 2 bases; bases with no gene match: 5. This CDR3 is 14 amino acids long. The CDR3 sequence: CASSLQGSSYGYTF. The CDR3, as DNA: TGCGCCAGCAGCTTACAGGGGTCATCCTATGGCTACACCTTC.

The chain employs TRBV5-1 and TRBJ2-2; 10 bases fit TRBD1. The CDR3 runs to 19 residues. Per the germline V gene, CDR1 is SGHRS and CDR2 is YFSETQ. The V segment lost 2 bases and the J segment 1 base; nucleotides outside the gene matches: 11. CDR3 region: CASSFIPTGQGGNTGELFF. CDR3 bases: TGCGCCAGCAGCTTTATTCCGACTGGACAGGGGGGGAACACCGGGGAGCTGTTTTTT.

CDR3 protein: CASSAGQGRNTIYF. In DNA form, the CDR3 reads TGTGCCAGCAGTGCAGGACAGGGGCGGAACACCATATATTTT. This chain connects TRBV25-1 to TRBJ1-3, with 9 bases that match TRBD1. Germline trimming cut 4 bases from V and 7 bases from J; bases unmatched to any gene: 5. This CDR3 has 14 residues. Germline V gene lookup returns CDR1 MGHDK and CDR2 SYGVNS.

A word on this clone: A junction boundary mismatches the germline segment, possibly from a read error. The chain carries TRBV18 and TRBJ1-2; D remains unclear. The CDR3 spans 16 residues. CDR1 KGHSH and CDR2 LQKENI come from the germline V gene. The CDR3 spells CASSPPGLIKAYGYTF. As DNA, the CDR3 is TGTGCCAGCTCACCACCTGGGCTAATTAAAGCCTATGGCTACACCTTT.

The genes are TRBV5-6 and TRBJ1-4; no firm D call. V lost 0 bases and J lost 7, with 13 bases in between. The germline gives CDR1 SGHDT, CDR2 YYEEEE. The CDR3 is made up of 15 amino acids. CDR3 coding DNA: TGTGCCAGCAGCTTGGGTGTCCGAGAAGGTGAAAAACTGTTTTTT. Translation: CASSLGVREGEKLFF.

The rearrangement links TRBV5-4 to TRBJ1-4; a possible D gene is TRBD1 (5 bases). This CDR3 is built from 14 residues. Germline V gene lookup returns CDR1 SGHNT and CDR2 YYREEE (reference sequence). The V and J ends lost 2 bases and 7 bases respectively, with 12 bases between them. Here the CDR3 reads CASSFGGRGEKLFF. The DNA for the CDR3 is TGTGCCAGCAGCTTCGGGGGTAGAGGTGAAAAACTGTTTTTT.

V usage is TRBV7-9 and J usage is TRBJ1-3; D perhaps matches TRBD1 (5 bases). CDR3 length equals 15 residues. V lost 5 bases and J 4 bases, leaving 15 bases between the germline ends. Germline V gene data show CDR1 as SEHNR and CDR2 as FQNEAQ (reference sequence). Here the CDR3 reads CASSNSGGTGNTIYF. Here the CDR3 DNA reads TGTGCCAGCAGCAACTCCGGGGGAACCGGAAACACCATATATTTT.

The chain uses TRBV7-6 and TRBJ2-7; TRBD2 is a possible D gene (5 bases). CDR1 is SGHVS, CDR2 FNYEAQ, per germline. The ends were cut back, 2 bases at V and 5 bases at J, with 10 bases in the middle. This CDR3 region has 13 residues. CDR3 bases: TGTGCCAGCAGCTTATCAGGAGGCGACGAGCAGTACTTC. The encoded protein is CASSLSGGDEQYF.

The chain carries TRBV7-3 and TRBJ2-3; 9 nucleotides match TRBD1. Per germline, CDR1 SGHTA and CDR2 FQGTGA. This CDR3 has 14 residues. Unmatched junction bases numbered 3, after V lost 4 bases and J lost 4 bases. The CDR3: CASSSTGGADTQYF. Written as DNA, the CDR3 is TGTGCCAGCAGCTCCACAGGGGGCGCAGATACGCAGTATTTT.

The chain carries TRBV18 and TRBJ2-7; 8 positions match TRBD2. The CDR3 is 15 residues long. V lost 0 bases to trimming and J lost 2 bases; unmatched junction nucleotides: 3. CDR1 KGHSH and CDR2 LQKENI come from the germline V gene. The CDR3 spells CASSPPAGATYEQYF. The CDR3 coding sequence is TGTGCCAGCTCACCACCAGCGGGAGCCACCTACGAGCAGTACTTC.

V usage is TRBV5-1 and J usage is TRBJ2-2; 7 bases map to TRBD1. Germline CDR1 SGHRS, CDR2 YFSETQ. V was clipped by 4 bases and J by 4 bases; unmatched bases: 4. This CDR3 contains 14 residues. The CDR3 DNA is TGCGCCAGCAGCATGAGGACAGGCACCGGGGAGCTGTTTTTT. Its translation: CASSMRTGTGELFF.

V and J are TRBV23-1 and TRBJ2-1, with a possible D match to TRBD1 (6 bases). TRBV23-1 is designated an ORF whose function remains uncertain. The ends were cut back, 2 bases at V and 7 bases at J, with 12 bases in the middle. The CDR3 loop spans 14 amino acids. The CDR3 nucleotides are TGCGCCAGCAGTCAAGGGCAGGGGTTAAATGAGCAGTTCTTC. It encodes CASSQGQGLNEQFF.

The genes are TRBV6-1 and TRBJ2-1; maybe TRBD1 (6 bases). From germline, CDR1 is MNHNS and CDR2 SASEGT. The V end lost 0 bases, the J end lost 6 bases, and 6 bases lay between the germline ends. The CDR3 is made up of 13 amino acids. The CDR3 reads CASSEAGANEQFF. The DNA for the CDR3 is TGTGCCAGCAGTGAAGCGGGGGCCAATGAGCAGTTCTTC.

The V gene is TRBV2, the J gene TRBJ2-3; the match to TRBD2 covers 12 bases. CDR1 SNHLY and CDR2 FYNNEI come from the germline V gene. The junction had 7 bases not matched to a gene; V was cut back by 8 bases and J by 4 bases. The CDR3 sequence is 15 residues long. CDR3 residues: CASWRLAGVSDTQYF. The CDR3 bases are TGTGCCAGCTGGAGACTAGCGGGAGTTTCAGATACGCAGTATTTT.

This chain uses TRBV19 with TRBJ1-2; maybe TRBD1 (5 bases). Germline V lookup: CDR1 LNHDA, CDR2 SQIVND (reference sequence). This CDR3 region has 14 residues. Trimming cost V 6 bases and J 5 bases, with 16 bases left between them. The CDR3 here is CASRKGQSSYGYTF. In DNA form, the CDR3 reads TGTGCCAGTAGGAAGGGGCAGAGCTCTTATGGCTACACCTTC.

The CDR3 is CASSDRASSPLHF. DNA of the CDR3: TGTGCCAGCAGCGACAGGGCGAGTTCACCCCTCCACTTT. The chain recombines TRBV27 with TRBJ1-6, with TRBD1 matching 7 bases. Germline CDR1 and CDR2: MNHEY and SMNVEV (reference sequence). The CDR3 is 13 amino acids. V gave up 6 bases and J gave up 9 bases; unmatched junction bases: 5.

This sequence joins TRBV6-5 and TRBJ1-3; TRBD1 might be the D (5 bases). The CDR3 extends over 16 amino acids. The germline V gene encodes CDR1 MNHEY and CDR2 SVGAGI. Trimming took off 2 bases at V and 0 bases at J, with 11 bases between the two ends. The CDR3 here is CASSYNPGTSGNTIYF. CDR3 DNA: TGTGCCAGCAGTTACAATCCCGGGACCTCTGGAAACACCATATATTTT.

This chain connects TRBV7-2 to TRBJ2-7; D is undetermined. Germline V CDR1 and CDR2: SGHTA, FQGNSA. The CDR3 spans 15 residues. The V end was cut by 2 bases, the J end by 0 bases, with 11 bases between. This chain's CDR3 is CASSLTVASSYEQYF. Here the CDR3 DNA reads TGTGCCAGCAGCTTAACAGTGGCCAGCTCCTACGAGCAGTACTTC.

This chain joins TRBV5-1 and TRBJ2-2; unclear D gene. The CDR3 extends over 16 amino acids. The V gene's germline CDR1 is SGHRS and CDR2 YFSETQ. V gave up 0 bases and J gave up 0 bases, with 9 bases separating them. Written as DNA, the CDR3 is TGCGCCAGCAGCTTGGGAACAGTTCCGAACACCGGGGAGCTGTTTTTT. Its translation: CASSLGTVPNTGELFF.

The chain carries TRBV20-1 and TRBJ2-5, with D unresolved. The CDR3 covers 11 residues. V was pared by 5 bases and J by 5 bases, with 9 bases between. Germline assignment: CDR1 DFQATT and CDR2 SNEGSKA (reference sequence). CDR3 nucleotide sequence: TGCAGTGCTGGTTGGTTGGAGACCCAGTACTTC. Amino acids: CSAGWLETQYF.

The gene calls are TRBV5-4 and TRBJ2-3; 7 positions agree with TRBD2. V was pared by 4 bases and J by 2 bases, with 7 bases of the junction left unmatched. The germline V gene has CDR1 SGHNT and CDR2 YYREEE (reference sequence). The length of the CDR3 is 15 residues. CDR3 DNA sequence: TGTGCCAGCAGCCTGGACGGGAGGATCACAGATACGCAGTATTTT. This gives the protein CASSLDGRITDTQYF.

The J gene is TRBJ1-2, the V gene TRBV19; D unresolved. The CDR3 loop spans 14 amino acids. From germline, CDR1 is LNHDA and CDR2 SQIVND (reference sequence). V was clipped by 5 bases and J by 3 bases, with 13 bases between them. CDR3 coding DNA: TGTGCCAGTAGTCCCGAGAGTTCTCACTATGGCTACACCTTC. The encoded protein is CASSPESSHYGYTF.

This chain uses TRBV5-1 with TRBJ1-5; TRBD1 matches at 7 bases. Trimming removed 2 bases from V and 1 base from J; junction bases left unmatched: 0. Looked up from germline, CDR1 is SGHRS and CDR2 is YFSETQ. The CDR3 extends over 14 amino acids. CDR3 in amino acids: CASSLQGSNQPQHF. In DNA form, the CDR3 reads TGCGCCAGCAGCTTACAGGGGAGCAATCAGCCCCAGCATTTT.

This chain joins TRBV5-5 and TRBJ1-2, with TRBD1 as a possible D gene (5 bases). This CDR3 has 14 amino acids. Germline values: CDR1 SGHKS, CDR2 YYEKEE (reference sequence). Trimming pared 3 bases from V and 3 bases from J, leaving 12 bases between. The CDR3 DNA follows: TGTGCCAGCAGCTACCCCCCAGGGTACTATGGCTACACCTTC. Translated: CASSYPPGYYGYTF.